This T cell receptor (beta chain) was captured by sequencing in a study of OX40 agonist ivuxolimab in advanced cancers. Looking at the study overall: The mean age was around 56 years, ranging from about 23 to 85, with more than 70% of participants male.

With regard to this clone: The antigen remains undetermined.

Germline V gene lookup returns CDR1 SNHLY and CDR2 FYNNEI. The CDR3 contains 15 residues. Trimming cost V 6 bases and J 6 bases, with 18 bases left between them. Clones were sequenced by immunoSEQ multiplex PCR, and TCRdb holds only the in-frame ones, with some missing. The sample lists over 65,000 clones, over 80% occurring once. Study-level results: Patients who responded partially at 0.1-3.0 mg/kg showed clonal expansion ranking among the lowest.

Blood was sampled at baseline, cycle 4 day 1, and cycle 7 day 1. This material consisted of CD4+ or CD8+ T cells sorted from blood, taken in a trial of the OX40 agonist ivuxolimab. The clonotype comes from an adult with an advanced solid tumor such as melanoma, head and neck, liver or kidney cancer. The V call is TRBV2, the J call TRBJ2-1, with TRBD1 as a possible D gene (6 bases). The CDR3 loop is CASSQSVGAFNEQFF. The CDR3 nucleotides read TGTGCCAGCAGCCAATCCGTGGGGGCCTTCAATGAGCAGTTCTTC.